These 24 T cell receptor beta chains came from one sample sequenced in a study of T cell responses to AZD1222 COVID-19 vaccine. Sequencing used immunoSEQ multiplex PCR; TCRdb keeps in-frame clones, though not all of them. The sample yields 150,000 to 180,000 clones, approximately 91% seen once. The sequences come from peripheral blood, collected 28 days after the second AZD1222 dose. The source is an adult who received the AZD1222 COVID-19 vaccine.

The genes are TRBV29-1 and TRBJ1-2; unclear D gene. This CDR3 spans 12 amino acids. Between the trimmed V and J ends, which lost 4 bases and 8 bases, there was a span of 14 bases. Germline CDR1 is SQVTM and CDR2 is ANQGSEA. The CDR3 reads CSVVTQSSGYTF. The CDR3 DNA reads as TGCAGCGTTGTCACCCAAAGCTCAGGCTACACCTTC.

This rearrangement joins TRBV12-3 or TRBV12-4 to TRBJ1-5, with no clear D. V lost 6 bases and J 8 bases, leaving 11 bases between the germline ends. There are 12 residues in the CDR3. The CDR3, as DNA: TGTGCCAGCAGCGCAAGCTCTAAGCCCCAGCATTTT. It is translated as CASSASSKPQHF.

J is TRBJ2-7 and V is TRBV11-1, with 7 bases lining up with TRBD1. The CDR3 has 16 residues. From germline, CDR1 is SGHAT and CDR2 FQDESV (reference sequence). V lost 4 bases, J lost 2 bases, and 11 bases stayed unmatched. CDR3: CASSYRGRPHPYEQYF. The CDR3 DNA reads TGTGCCAGCAGCTACAGGGGACGCCCCCACCCCTACGAGCAGTACTTC.

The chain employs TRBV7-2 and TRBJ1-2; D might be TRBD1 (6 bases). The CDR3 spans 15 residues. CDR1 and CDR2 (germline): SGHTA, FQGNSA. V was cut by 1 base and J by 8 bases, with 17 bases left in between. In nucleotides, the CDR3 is TGTGCCAGCAGCTTAGGGCGGGGGCTAGGTTACGGCTACACCTTC. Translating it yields CASSLGRGLGYGYTF. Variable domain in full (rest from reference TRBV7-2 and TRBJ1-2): GAGVSQSPSNKVTEKGKDVELRCDPISGHTALYWYRQSLGQGLEFLIYFQGNSAPDKSGLPSDRFSAERTGGSVSTLTIQRTQQEDSAVYLCASSLGRGLGYGYTFGSGTRLTVV.

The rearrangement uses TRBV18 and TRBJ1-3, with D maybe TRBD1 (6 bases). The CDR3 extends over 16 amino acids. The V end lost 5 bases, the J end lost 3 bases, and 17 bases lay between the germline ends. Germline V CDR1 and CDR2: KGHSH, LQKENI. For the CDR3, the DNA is TGTGCCAGCTCAAAGGCCACGGGGGCGGATGGAAACACCATATATTTT. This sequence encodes CASSKATGADGNTIYF. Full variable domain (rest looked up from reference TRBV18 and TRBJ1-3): NAGVMQNPRHLVRRRGQEARLRCSPMKGHSHVYWYRQLPEEGLKFMVYLQKENIIDESGMPKERFSAEFPKEGPSILRIQQVVRGDSAAYFCASSKATGADGNTIYFGEGSWLTVV.

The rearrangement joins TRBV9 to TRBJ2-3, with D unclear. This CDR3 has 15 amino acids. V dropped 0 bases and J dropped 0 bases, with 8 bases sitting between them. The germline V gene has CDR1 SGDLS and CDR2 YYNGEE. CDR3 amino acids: CASSVEASSTDTQYF. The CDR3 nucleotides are TGTGCCAGCAGCGTAGAAGCGTCTAGCACAGATACGCAGTATTTT.

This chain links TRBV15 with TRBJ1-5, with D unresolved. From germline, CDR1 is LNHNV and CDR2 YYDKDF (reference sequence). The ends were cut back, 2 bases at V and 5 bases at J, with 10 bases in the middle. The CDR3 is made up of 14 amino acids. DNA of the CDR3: TGTGCCACCAGCAGATTACGGTGGGATCAGCCCCAGCATTTT. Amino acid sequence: CATSRLRWDQPQHF.

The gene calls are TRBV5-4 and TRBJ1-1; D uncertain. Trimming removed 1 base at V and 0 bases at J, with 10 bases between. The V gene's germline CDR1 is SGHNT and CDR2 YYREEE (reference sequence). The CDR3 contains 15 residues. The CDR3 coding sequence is TGTGCCAGCAGCTTGTGGCGGGCTTTGAACACTGAAGCTTTCTTT. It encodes CASSLWRALNTEAFF.

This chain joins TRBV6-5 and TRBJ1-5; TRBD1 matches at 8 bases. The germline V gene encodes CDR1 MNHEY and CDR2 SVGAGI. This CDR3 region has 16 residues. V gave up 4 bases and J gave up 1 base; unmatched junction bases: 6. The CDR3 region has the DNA TGTGCCAGCAGTTCCCGGGACAGGCAAAGCAATCAGCCCCAGCATTTT. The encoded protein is CASSSRDRQSNQPQHF.

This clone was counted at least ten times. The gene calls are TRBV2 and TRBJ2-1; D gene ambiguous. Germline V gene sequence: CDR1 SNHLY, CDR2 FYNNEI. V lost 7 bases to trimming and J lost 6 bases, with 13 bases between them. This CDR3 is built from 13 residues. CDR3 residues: CASTQLRPNEQFF. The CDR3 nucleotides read TGTGCCAGCACTCAATTACGGCCCAATGAGCAGTTCTTC.

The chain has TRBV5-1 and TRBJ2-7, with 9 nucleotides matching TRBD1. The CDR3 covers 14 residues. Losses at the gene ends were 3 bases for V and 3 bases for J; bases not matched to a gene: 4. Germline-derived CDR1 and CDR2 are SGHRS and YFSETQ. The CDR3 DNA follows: TGCGCCAGCAGCTGGGGACAGGGTAGCTACGAGCAGTACTTC. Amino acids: CASSWGQGSYEQYF.

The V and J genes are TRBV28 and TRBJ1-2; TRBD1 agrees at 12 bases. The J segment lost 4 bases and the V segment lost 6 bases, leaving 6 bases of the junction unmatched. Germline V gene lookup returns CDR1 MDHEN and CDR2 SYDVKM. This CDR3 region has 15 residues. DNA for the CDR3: TGTGCCAGCAGAAGCGGGACAGGGGGCGTCTATGGCTACACCTTC. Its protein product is CASRSGTGGVYGYTF.

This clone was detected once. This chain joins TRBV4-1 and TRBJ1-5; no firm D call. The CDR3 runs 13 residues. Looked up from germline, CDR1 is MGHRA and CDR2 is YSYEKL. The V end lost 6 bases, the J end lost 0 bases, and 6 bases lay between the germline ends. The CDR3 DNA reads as TGCGCCAGCAGTCTCGTTAGCAATCAGCCCCAGCATTTT. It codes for CASSLVSNQPQHF.

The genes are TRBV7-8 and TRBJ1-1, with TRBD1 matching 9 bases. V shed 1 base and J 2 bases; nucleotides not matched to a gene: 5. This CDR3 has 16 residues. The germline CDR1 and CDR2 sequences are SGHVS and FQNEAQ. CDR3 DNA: TGTGCCAGCAGCTTAGAGACAGGGGGACCAAACACTGAAGCTTTCTTT. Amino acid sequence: CASSLETGGPNTEAFF. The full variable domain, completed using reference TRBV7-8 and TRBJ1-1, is GAGVSQSPRYKVAKRGQDVALRCDPISGHVSLFWYQQALGQGPEFLTYFQNEAQLDKSGLPSDRFFAERPEGSVSTLKIQRTQQEDSAVYLCASSLETGGPNTEAFFGQGTRLTVV.

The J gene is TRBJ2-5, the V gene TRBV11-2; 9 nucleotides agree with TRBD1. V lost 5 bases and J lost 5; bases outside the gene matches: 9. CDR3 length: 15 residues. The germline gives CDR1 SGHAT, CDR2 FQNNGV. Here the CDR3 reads CASSGRQGGGETQYF. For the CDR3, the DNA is TGTGCCAGCAGCGGGAGACAGGGGGGCGGGGAGACCCAGTACTTC.

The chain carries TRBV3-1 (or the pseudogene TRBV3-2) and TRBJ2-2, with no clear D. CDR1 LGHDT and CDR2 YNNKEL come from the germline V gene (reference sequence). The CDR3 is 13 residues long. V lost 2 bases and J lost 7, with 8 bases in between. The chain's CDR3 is CASSQSLGGELFF. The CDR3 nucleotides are TGTGCCAGCAGCCAATCTCTGGGCGGGGAGCTGTTTTTT.

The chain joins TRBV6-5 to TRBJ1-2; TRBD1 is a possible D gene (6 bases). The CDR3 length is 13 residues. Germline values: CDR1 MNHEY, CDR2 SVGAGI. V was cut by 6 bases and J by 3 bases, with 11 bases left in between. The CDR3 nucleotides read TGTGCCAGCAGACCGAACAGGGACTATGGCTACACCTTC. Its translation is CASRPNRDYGYTF.

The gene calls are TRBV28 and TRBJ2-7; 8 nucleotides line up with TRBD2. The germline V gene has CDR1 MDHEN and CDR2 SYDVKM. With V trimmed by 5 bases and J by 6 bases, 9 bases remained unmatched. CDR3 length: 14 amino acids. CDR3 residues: CASSHPGLGGEQYF. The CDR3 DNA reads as TGTGCCAGCAGTCATCCGGGACTAGGGGGCGAGCAGTACTTC.

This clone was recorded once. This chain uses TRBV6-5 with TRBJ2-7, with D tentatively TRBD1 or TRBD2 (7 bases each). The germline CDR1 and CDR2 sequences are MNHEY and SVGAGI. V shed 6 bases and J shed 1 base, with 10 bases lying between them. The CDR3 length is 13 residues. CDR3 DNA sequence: TGTGCCAGCAGCAGGGGGGGTTCCTACGAGCAGTACTTC. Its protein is CASSRGGSYEQYF.

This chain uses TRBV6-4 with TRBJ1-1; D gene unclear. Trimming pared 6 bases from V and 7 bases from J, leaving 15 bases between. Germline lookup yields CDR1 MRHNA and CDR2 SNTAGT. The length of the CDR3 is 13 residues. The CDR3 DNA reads TGTGCCAGCAGCGCCGACGGTATTAGTGAAGCTTTCTTT. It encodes CASSADGISEAFF.

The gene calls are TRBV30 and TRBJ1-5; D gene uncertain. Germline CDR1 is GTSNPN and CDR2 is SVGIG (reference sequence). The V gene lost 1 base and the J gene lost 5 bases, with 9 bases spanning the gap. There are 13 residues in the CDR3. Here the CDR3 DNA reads TGTGCCTGGAGTGCTGGGAGGGATCAGCCCCAGCATTTT. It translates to CAWSAGRDQPQHF.

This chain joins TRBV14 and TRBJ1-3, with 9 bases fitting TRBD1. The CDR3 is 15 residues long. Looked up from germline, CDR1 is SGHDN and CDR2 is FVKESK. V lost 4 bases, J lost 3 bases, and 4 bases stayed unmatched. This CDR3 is CASSLQGAGGNTIYF. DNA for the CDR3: TGTGCCAGCAGCCTACAGGGGGCAGGTGGAAACACCATATATTTT.

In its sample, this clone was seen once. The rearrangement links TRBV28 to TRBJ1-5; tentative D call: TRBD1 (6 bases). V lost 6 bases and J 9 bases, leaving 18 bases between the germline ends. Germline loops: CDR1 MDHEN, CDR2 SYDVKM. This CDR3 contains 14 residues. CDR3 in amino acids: CASRLPDRFWPQHF. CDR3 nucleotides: TGTGCCAGCAGGCTACCCGACAGGTTTTGGCCCCAGCATTTT.

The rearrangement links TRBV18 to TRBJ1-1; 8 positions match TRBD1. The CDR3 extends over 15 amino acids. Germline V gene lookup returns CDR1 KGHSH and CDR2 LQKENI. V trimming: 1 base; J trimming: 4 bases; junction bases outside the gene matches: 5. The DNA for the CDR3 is TGTGCCAGCTCACCACGCCAGGGGGCGGCCACTGAAGCTTTCTTT. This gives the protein CASSPRQGAATEAFF. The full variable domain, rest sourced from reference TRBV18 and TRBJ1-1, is NAGVMQNPRHLVRRRGQEARLRCSPMKGHSHVYWYRQLPEEGLKFMVYLQKENIIDESGMPKERFSAEFPKEGPSILRIQQVVRGDSAAYFCASSPRQGAATEAFFGQGTRLTVV.